Each of the 11 T cell receptor beta chains below was sequenced from the same sample in a study (dated by TCRdb to between 2014 and 2016). The library was built by means of 5' RACE. TCRdb shows the sequencer as Illumina MiSeq. TCRdb applied fastp at Q25 and MiXCR to the public reads, then kept only in-frame beta chains. Every distinct CDR3 protein forms one entry, paired with its most common genes and DNA. The sample profile shows approximately 40,000 distinct CDR3 sequences; over 25% of them were found once. The ten top clones hold 4% to 4.5% of the sample. The sequenced sample consisted of tumor-infiltrating memory CD4+ T cells sorted from the breast tumor. The sample's cell subset or site label, in plain terms: memory CD4+ T cells, CD4+CD45RO+CD25-. The receptors stem from a female donor with breast cancer.

There are a few counts of this clonotype. The CDR3 sequence is CASSLGGFSEAFF. In DNA, the CDR3 is TGTGCCAGCAGTTTAGGGGGATTTTCTGAAGCTTTCTTT. The chain employs TRBV12-3 or TRBV12-4 and TRBJ1-1; D call uncertain. This CDR3 has 13 residues. V lost 1 base, J lost 6 bases, and 9 bases lay in between.

There are many counts of this clonotype. The chain joins TRBV20-1 to TRBJ2-1; no definite D call. The V end was cut by 8 bases, the J end by 5 bases, with 16 bases between. CDR1 is DFQATT, CDR2 SNEGSKA, per germline (reference sequence). CDR3 size: 13 residues. The CDR3 spells CSSRVGWNNEQFF. The CDR3 region has the DNA TGCAGTTCAAGAGTAGGTTGGAACAATGAGCAGTTCTTC.

The V gene is TRBV7-3, the J gene TRBJ2-1; 8 nucleotides line up with TRBD1. The germline V gene encodes CDR1 SGHTA and CDR2 FQGTGA. This CDR3 spans 16 amino acids. The J segment lost 6 bases and the V segment lost 0 bases, leaving 7 bases of the junction unmatched. CDR3 DNA: TGTGCCAGCAGCTTAACGAGTCAGGGGGCAATCAATGAGCAGTTCTTC. Residues: CASSLTSQGAINEQFF. The full variable domain, with the rest looked up from reference TRBV7-3 and TRBJ2-1, is GAGVSQTPSNKVTEKGKYVELRCDPISGHTALYWYRQSLGQGPEFLIYFQGTGAADDSGLPNDRFFAVRPEGSVSTLKIQRTERGDSAVYLCASSLTSQGAINEQFFGPGTRLTVL.

This clonotype has only a few counts. The CDR3 protein is CSVGGATIGELFF. CDR3 DNA: TGCAGCGTTGGTGGGGCGACTATTGGGGAGCTGTTTTTT. This chain connects TRBV29-1 to TRBJ2-2; the D gene could be TRBD1 or TRBD2 (5 bases each). The CDR3 has 13 amino acids. Trimming cost V 4 bases and J 8 bases, with 14 bases left between them. Germline CDR1 and CDR2: SQVTM and ANQGSEA.

This clonotype appeared a single time. The rearrangement links TRBV5-6 to TRBJ2-1, with D tentatively TRBD1 (8 bases). V lost 4 bases to trimming and J lost 10 bases, with 27 bases between them. CDR1 is SGHDT, CDR2 YYEEEE, per germline. The CDR3 has 17 amino acids. This chain's CDR3 is CASSRQGSGGGGWEQFF. In DNA, the CDR3 is TGTGCCAGCAGCCGACAGGGGTCCGGTGGGGGGGGATGGGAGCAGTTCTTC.

This chain connects TRBV10-3 to TRBJ1-6; no clear D gene. Per germline, CDR1 ENHRY and CDR2 SYGVKD. There are 14 residues in the CDR3. Trimming cost V 4 bases and J 5 bases, with 9 bases left between them. The CDR3 bases are TGTGCCATCAGTGGAAGAACAGATAATTCACCCCTCCACTTT. Protein: CAISGRTDNSPLHF.

Only a few counts were recorded for this clonotype. The rearrangement joins TRBV28 to TRBJ1-5; D perhaps matches TRBD1 (5 bases). V gave up 3 bases and J gave up 1 base, with 16 bases separating them. This CDR3 has 17 residues. Germline V gene data show CDR1 as MDHEN and CDR2 as SYDVKM. DNA for the CDR3: TGTGCCAGCAGTTTGGTGGCAGGGTTTGGGAGCAATCAGCCCCAGCATTTT. Translated, it gives CASSLVAGFGSNQPQHF. The entire variable domain, with the rest obtained from reference TRBV28 and TRBJ1-5, is as follows: DVKVTQSSRYLVKRTGEKVFLECVQDMDHENMFWYRQDPGLGLRLIYFSYDVKMKEKGDIPEGYSVSREKKERFSLILESASTNQTSMYLCASSLVAGFGSNQPQHFGDGTRLSIL.

This clonotype has a handful of counts. The chain is built from TRBV7-9 and TRBJ2-7; 7 bases agree with TRBD1. V was clipped by 5 bases and J by 2 bases; unmatched bases: 9. This CDR3 comprises 15 residues. In germline, CDR1 is SEHNR, CDR2 FQNEAQ (reference sequence). The chain's CDR3 is CASSPVLGGTYEQYF. Written as DNA, the CDR3 is TGTGCCAGCAGCCCTGTTCTAGGGGGCACCTACGAGCAGTACTTC.

This chain connects TRBV6-5 to TRBJ2-7, with a tentative D call TRBD2 (5 bases). V was clipped by 2 bases and J by 2 bases, with 10 bases between them. In germline, CDR1 is MNHEY, CDR2 SVGAGI. The CDR3 runs 14 residues. The CDR3 here is CASSYANGAYEQYF. CDR3 nucleotide sequence: TGTGCCAGCAGTTACGCGAACGGGGCCTACGAGCAGTACTTC.

The V gene is TRBV9, the J gene TRBJ2-3, with D possibly matching TRBD2 (6 bases). Per germline, CDR1 SGDLS and CDR2 YYNGEE. This CDR3 region has 18 residues. Trimming cost V 3 bases and J 2 bases, with 22 bases left between them. CDR3 sequence reads: CASSAEWGSGPVTDTQYF. The CDR3 DNA follows: TGTGCCAGCAGCGCGGAGTGGGGTAGCGGACCTGTCACAGATACGCAGTATTTT.

This clonotype was seen only a few times. The chain has TRBV2 and TRBJ1-5, with unresolved D. The CDR3 covers 11 residues. The V and J ends lost 4 bases and 5 bases respectively, with 3 bases between them. In germline, CDR1 is SNHLY, CDR2 FYNNEI. In DNA, the CDR3 is TGTGCCAGCAGTGGGGATCAGCCCCAGCATTTT. It specifies CASSGDQPQHF. The full variable domain, its missing parts supplied by reference TRBV2 and TRBJ1-5, is EPEVTQTPSHQVTQMGQEVILRCVPISNHLYFYWYRQILGQKVEFLVSFYNNEISEKSEIFDDQFSVERPDGSNFTLKIRSTKLEDSAMYFCASSGDQPQHFGDGTRLSIL.